These 8 T cell receptor beta chains were all obtained from the same sample, sequenced in a study of tumor and adjacent non-tumor tissue in lung cancer. TCRbeta libraries were built with three rounds of nested PCR, modified from ARM-PCR. TCRdb recomputed calls from the multiplex PCR reads with MiXCR, one row per CDR3 protein. The table records 85,000 to 130,000 distinct CDR3 sequences, 65% of them present only once. The template was RNA from unsorted bulk tissue. This non-tumor lung sample came from over 3 cm beyond the tumor edge. The sample comprised distant non-tumor lung tissue. These receptors were taken from a man younger than 45 with non-small cell lung cancer.

Comments on this clonotype: One end of the junction varies from germline; a read error may be responsible. The chain links TRBV24-1 to TRBJ1-5; a weak D match, TRBD1 (5 bases). The CDR3 is 12 amino acids. CDR1 and CDR2 (germline): KGHDR, SFDVKD. The CDR3 coding sequence is TGTACCACCACGGGGGGTGGGAAGCCCCAGCATTTT. It yields the protein CTTTGGGKPQHF.

This clonotype was seen once. No conserved phenylalanine or tryptophan ends this CDR3, so it is likely a read error. The DNA is omitted, as the CDR3 cannot be located on it reliably, and the CDR3 follows TCRdb's listing. V gene TRBV6-1 combines with J gene TRBJ1-1. CDR1 and CDR2 (germline): MNHNS, SASEGT. Both ends counted, the CDR3 spans 13 residues. The CDR3 sequence is CASILLLGTEVFV.

As to this clonotype: Just one base apart from a much larger clone, this may be a read error. The chain combines TRBV12-3 or TRBV12-4 with TRBJ2-7; D not resolved. The germline V and J ends were trimmed by 5 bases and 2 bases, with 16 bases remaining between them. This CDR3 region has 15 residues. The DNA of the CDR3 is TGTGCCAGCAGTCAACGACTGACGCCTCCCTACGAGCAGTACTTC. Amino acid sequence: CASSQRLTPPYEQYF.

As for this clonotype: A read error may produce the germline difference seen at one junction end. Here the CDR3 reads CASSLETSGEYEQYF. The CDR3 DNA follows: TGTGCCAGCAGCTTAGAGACTAGCGGGGAATACGAGCAATACTTC. The V gene is TRBV11-1, the J gene TRBJ2-7, with 11 positions matching TRBD2. The CDR3 has 15 residues. In germline, CDR1 is SGHAT, CDR2 FQDESV (reference sequence). Complete variable domain (other parts from reference TRBV11-1 and TRBJ2-7): EAEVAQSPRYKITEKSQAVAFWCDPISGHATLYWYRQILGQGPELLVQFQDESVVDDSQLPKDRFSAERLKGVDSTLKIQPAELGDSAMYLCASSLETSGEYEQYFGPGTRLTVT.

About this clonotype: One junction end does not reproduce the germline sequence, and a read error may be involved. J is TRBJ2-3 and V is TRBV5-5, with TRBD2 identical over 11 bases. Germline values: CDR1 SGHKS, CDR2 YYEKEE (reference sequence). The CDR3 has 17 residues. The CDR3 here is CDSSTRTGTSGTDMQYF. In DNA form, the CDR3 reads TGTGACAGCAGCACGCGGACCGGGACTAGCGGCACAGATATGCAGTATTTT. Complete variable domain (other parts from reference TRBV5-5 and TRBJ2-3): DAGVTQSPTHLIKTRGQQVTLRCSPISGHKSVSWYQQVLGQGPQFIFQYYEKEERGRGNFPDRFSARQFPNYSSELNVNALLLGDSALYLCDSSTRTGTSGTDMQYFGPGTRLTVL.

This clonotype was detected once. A read error is possible here, since a much larger clone lies one base away. The chain uses TRBV13 and TRBJ1-1; 7 bases fit TRBD1. The CDR3 consists of 15 residues. Germline CDR1 reads PRHDT; CDR2 reads FYEKMQ (reference sequence). CDR3 in amino acids: CASSRGDRPNTEALF. The CDR3 nucleotides are TGTGCCAGCAGCAGAGGGGACAGACCGAACACTGAAGCTCTCTTT.

Comment on this clonotype: A read error may produce the germline difference seen at one junction end. The V and J genes are TRBV6-5 and TRBJ2-1; D possibly corresponds to TRBD2 (6 bases). The CDR3 sequence is 13 residues long. Germline V gene data show CDR1 as MNHEY and CDR2 as SVGAGI. The CDR3 DNA sequence: TGTACCAGCAGTCTAAGCGGGCCTAATAAGCAGTTCTTC. This encodes CTSSLSGPNKQFF.

As to this clonotype: Its ends do not fully match the called genes, so a read error is possible. V and J are TRBV20-1 and TRBJ1-5; the match to TRBD1 covers 9 bases. This CDR3 region has 17 residues. Per germline, CDR1 DFQATT and CDR2 SNEGSKA (reference sequence). The CDR3 reads CSVRSQTGGGSNQPQHF. CDR3 DNA sequence: TGCAGTGTTAGATCCCAGACAGGGGGGGGAAGCAATCAGCCCCAGCATTTT.